This T cell receptor beta chain was identified during a study of cytomegalovirus exposure and HLA in healthy donors. Assay: immunoSEQ multiplex PCR; the TCRdb copy retains only in-frame clones and omits some. The table lists hundreds of thousands of clones, over 75% of them singletons, with roughly 2% in the top ten. This CDR3 region has 14 residues. The study, taken as a whole, reports: The investigators catalogued 150 to 200 TCR beta chains as cytomegalovirus-associated.

The donors formed part of the approximately 130-subject validation cohort, distinct from the roughly 620-subject first cohort. Points on this clone: Antigen specificity is unknown.

The genes are TRBV21-1 and TRBJ2-7; the DNA was not compared with TRBD2, the D call given in the table. TRBV21-1 is flagged as a pseudogene. The origin of this receptor is a woman under 30 in good health and CMV-seropositive. The sequencing sample was made of PBMCs. CDR3 nucleotides: TGTGCCAGCAGCAAAGGAGGTGAGGGCTACGAGCAGTACTTC. Translation gives CASSKGGEGYEQYF.